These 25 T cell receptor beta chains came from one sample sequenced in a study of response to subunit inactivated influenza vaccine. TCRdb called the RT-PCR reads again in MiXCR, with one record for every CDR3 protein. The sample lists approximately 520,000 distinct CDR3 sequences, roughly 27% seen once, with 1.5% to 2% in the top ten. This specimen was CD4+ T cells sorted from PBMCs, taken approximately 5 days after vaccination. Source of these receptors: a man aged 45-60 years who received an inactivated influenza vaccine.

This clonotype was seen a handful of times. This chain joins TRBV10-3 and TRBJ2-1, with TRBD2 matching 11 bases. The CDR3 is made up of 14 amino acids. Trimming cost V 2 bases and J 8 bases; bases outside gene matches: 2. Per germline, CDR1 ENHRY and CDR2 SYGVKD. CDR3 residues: CAISELAGGYEQFF. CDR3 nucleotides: TGTGCCATCAGTGAGCTAGCGGGAGGCTATGAGCAGTTCTTC.

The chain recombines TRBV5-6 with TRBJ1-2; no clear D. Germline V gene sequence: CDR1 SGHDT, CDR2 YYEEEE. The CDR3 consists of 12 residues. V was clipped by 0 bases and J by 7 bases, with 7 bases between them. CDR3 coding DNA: TGTGCCAGCAGCTTGGGTCGGACTGGCTACACCTTC. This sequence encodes CASSLGRTGYTF.

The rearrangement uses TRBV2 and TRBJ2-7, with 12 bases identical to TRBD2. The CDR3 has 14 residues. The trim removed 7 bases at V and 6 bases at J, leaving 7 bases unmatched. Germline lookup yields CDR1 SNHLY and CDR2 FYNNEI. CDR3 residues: CASNPSGRAAEQYF. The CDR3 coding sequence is TGTGCCAGCAACCCTAGCGGGAGGGCCGCCGAGCAGTACTTC.

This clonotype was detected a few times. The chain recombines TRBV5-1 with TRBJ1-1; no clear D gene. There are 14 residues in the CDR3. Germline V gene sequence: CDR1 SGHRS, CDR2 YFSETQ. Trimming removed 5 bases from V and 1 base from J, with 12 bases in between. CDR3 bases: TGCGCCAGCAGAAGATTGGTGGGGAACACTGAAGCTTTCTTT. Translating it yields CASRRLVGNTEAFF.

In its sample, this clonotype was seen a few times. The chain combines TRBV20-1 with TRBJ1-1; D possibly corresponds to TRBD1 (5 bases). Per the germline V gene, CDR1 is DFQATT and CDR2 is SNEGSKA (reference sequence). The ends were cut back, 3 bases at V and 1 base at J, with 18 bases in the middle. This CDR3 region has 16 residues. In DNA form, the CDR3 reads TGCAGTGCTAGGGAAAGACAGTCGGGAAAGAACACTGAAGCTTTCTTT. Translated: CSARERQSGKNTEAFF.

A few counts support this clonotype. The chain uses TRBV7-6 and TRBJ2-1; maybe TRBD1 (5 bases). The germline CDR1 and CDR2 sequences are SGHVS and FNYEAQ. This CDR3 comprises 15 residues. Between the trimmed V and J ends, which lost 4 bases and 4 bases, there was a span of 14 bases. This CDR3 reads CASSSGFGSYNEQFF. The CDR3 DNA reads TGTGCCAGCAGCTCAGGGTTTGGTTCGTACAATGAGCAGTTCTTC.

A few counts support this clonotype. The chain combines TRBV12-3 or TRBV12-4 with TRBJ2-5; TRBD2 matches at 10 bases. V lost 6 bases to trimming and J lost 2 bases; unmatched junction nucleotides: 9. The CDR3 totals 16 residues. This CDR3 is CASSNSGLAKQETQYF. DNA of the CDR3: TGTGCCAGCAGCAACTCGGGACTAGCGAAACAAGAGACCCAGTACTTC.

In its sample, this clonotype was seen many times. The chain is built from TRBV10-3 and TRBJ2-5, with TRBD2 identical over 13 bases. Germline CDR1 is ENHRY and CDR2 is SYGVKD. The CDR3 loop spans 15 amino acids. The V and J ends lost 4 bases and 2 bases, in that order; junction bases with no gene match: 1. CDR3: CAISGLAGGQETQYF. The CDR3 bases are TGTGCCATCAGTGGACTAGCGGGAGGACAAGAGACCCAGTACTTC.

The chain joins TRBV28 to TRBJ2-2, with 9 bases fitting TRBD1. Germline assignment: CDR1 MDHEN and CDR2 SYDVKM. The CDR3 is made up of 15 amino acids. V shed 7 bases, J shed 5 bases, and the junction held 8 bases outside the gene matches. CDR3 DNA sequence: TGTGCCAGCAAGCCGGGACAGGGTCGGACCGGGGAGCTGTTTTTT. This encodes CASKPGQGRTGELFF.

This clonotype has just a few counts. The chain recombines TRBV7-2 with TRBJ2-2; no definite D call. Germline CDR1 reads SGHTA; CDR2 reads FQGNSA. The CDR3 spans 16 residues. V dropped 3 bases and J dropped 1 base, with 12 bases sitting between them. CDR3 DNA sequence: TGTGCCAGCAGCTTGACCAGCCTAGGGAACACCGGGGAGCTGTTTTTT. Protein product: CASSLTSLGNTGELFF.

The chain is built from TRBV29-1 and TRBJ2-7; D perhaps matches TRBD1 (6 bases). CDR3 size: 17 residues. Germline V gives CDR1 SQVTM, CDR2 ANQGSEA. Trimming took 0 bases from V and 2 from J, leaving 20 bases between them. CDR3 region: CSVEDAVNDRTPYEQYF. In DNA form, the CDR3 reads TGCAGCGTTGAAGATGCGGTTAACGACAGGACCCCCTACGAGCAGTACTTC.

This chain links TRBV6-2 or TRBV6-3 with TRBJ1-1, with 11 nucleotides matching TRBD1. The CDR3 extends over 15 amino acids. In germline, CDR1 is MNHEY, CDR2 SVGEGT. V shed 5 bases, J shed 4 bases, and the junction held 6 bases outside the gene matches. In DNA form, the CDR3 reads TGTGCCAGCAGTAATCCCGGGACAGGGGGCACTGAAGCTTTCTTT. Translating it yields CASSNPGTGGTEAFF.

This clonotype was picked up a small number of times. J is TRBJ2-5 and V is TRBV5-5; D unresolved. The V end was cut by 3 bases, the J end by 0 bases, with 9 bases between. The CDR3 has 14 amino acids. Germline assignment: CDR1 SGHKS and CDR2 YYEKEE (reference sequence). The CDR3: CASSSQDYQETQYF. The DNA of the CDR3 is TGTGCCAGCAGCTCCCAAGACTACCAAGAGACCCAGTACTTC.

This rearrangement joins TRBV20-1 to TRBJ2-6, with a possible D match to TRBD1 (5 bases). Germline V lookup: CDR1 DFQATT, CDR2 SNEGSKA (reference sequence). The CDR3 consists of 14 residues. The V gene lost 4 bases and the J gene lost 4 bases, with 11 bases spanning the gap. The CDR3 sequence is CSATQGPGANVLTF. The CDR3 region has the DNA TGCAGTGCTACCCAGGGTCCCGGGGCCAACGTCCTGACTTTC.

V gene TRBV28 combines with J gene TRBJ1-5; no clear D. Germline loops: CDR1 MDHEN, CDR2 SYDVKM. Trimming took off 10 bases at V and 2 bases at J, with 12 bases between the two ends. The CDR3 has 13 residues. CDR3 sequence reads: CATLQAGNQPQHF. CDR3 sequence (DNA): TGTGCCACCCTCCAGGCGGGCAATCAGCCCCAGCATTTT.

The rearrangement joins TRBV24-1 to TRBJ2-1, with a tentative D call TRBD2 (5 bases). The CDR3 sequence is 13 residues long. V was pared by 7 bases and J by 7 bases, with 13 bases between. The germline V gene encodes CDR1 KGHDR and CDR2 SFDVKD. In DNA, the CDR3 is TGTGCCACCAGCCATTGGAGGTCAAATGAGCAGTTCTTC. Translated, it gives CATSHWRSNEQFF.

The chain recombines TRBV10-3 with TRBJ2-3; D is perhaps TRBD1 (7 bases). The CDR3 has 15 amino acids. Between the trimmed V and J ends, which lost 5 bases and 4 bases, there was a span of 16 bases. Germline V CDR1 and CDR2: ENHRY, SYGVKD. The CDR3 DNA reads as TGTGCCATCAGTACCCGACAGGGAGGCGCAGATACGCAGTATTTT. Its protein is CAISTRQGGADTQYF.

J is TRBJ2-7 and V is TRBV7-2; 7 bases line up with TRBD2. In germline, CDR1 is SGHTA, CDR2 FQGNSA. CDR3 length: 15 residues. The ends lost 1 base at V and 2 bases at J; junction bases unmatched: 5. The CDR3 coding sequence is TGTGCCAGCAGCTTAGACCCCAGCGGGACCTACGAGCAGTACTTC. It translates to CASSLDPSGTYEQYF.

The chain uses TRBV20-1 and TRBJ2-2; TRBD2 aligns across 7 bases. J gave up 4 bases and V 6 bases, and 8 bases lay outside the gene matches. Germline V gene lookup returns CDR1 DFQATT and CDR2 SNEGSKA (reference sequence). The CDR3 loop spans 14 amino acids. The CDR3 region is CSAPTSVTTGELFF. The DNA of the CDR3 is TGCAGTGCCCCCACTAGCGTGACCACCGGGGAGCTGTTTTTT.

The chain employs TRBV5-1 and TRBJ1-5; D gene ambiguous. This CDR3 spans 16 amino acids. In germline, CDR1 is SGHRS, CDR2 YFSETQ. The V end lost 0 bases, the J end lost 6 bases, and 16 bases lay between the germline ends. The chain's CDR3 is CASSLEPSSSGQPQHF. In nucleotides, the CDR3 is TGCGCCAGCAGCTTGGAACCCTCCTCAAGCGGTCAGCCCCAGCATTTT.

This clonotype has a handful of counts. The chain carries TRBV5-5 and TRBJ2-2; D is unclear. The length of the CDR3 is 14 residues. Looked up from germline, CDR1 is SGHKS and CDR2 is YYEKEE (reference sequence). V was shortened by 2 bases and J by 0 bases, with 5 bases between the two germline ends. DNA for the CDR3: TGTGCCAGCAGCTTCAGTCCGAACACCGGGGAGCTGTTTTTT. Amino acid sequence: CASSFSPNTGELFF.

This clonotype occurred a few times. CDR3 region: CSATAVRWAYEQYF. The DNA of the CDR3 is TGCAGTGCTACAGCGGTTCGATGGGCGTACGAGCAGTACTTC. The rearrangement joins TRBV20-1 to TRBJ2-7; the D gene is possibly TRBD2 (5 bases). Trimming took off 4 bases at V and 4 bases at J, with 17 bases between the two ends. This CDR3 region has 14 residues. Per the germline V gene, CDR1 is DFQATT and CDR2 is SNEGSKA (reference sequence).

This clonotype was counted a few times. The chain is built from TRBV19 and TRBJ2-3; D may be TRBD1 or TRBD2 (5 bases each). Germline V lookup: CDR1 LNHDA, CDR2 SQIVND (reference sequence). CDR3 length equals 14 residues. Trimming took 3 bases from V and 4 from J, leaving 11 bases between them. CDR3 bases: TGTGCCAGTAGTATCGGGGCGTTACCAGATACGCAGTATTTT. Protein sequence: CASSIGALPDTQYF.

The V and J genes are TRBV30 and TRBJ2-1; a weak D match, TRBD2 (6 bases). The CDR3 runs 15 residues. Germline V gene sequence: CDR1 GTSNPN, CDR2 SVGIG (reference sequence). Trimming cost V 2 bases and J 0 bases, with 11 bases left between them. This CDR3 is CAWSRGASSYNEQFF. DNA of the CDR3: TGTGCCTGGAGTCGCGGGGCGAGCTCCTACAATGAGCAGTTCTTC.

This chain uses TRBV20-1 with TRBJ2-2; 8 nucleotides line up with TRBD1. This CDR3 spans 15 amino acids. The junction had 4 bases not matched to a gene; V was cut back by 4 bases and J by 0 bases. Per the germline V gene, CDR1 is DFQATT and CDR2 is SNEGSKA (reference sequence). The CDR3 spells CSANDRGSNTGELFF. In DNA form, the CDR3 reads TGCAGTGCTAACGACAGGGGATCGAACACCGGGGAGCTGTTTTTT.